A selection of T cell receptor beta chains follows, all from one sample in a study of T cell repertoires in cytomegalovirus infection. TCRdb analysed the reads with MiXCR anew, one entry per CDR3 protein. Counted here are approximately 140,000 distinct CDR3 sequences, roughly 6.5% occurring once; the ten biggest clones make up more than 15%. Material for sequencing was PBMCs. These receptors all stem from a human donor in good health (CMV status not recorded). Some clones in this sample may be carry-over from other donors' samples. The CDR3 runs from the conserved cysteine through the conserved F or W. Each record gives: D gene, CDR3 length, J gene, clone size, V gene, CDR3 DNA, CDR3 protein. The D gene is left open where the match is weak. The size of a clone is reported for some rows only, either as once, few or many, or as a class for expanded clones.

>TRBD1|12|TRBJ1-2|many|TRBV28
TGTGCCAGCCAGACAGGGAATTCTGGCTACACCTTC
CASQTGNSGYTF
>-|13|TRBJ1-1|many|TRBV7-9
TGTGCCAGCAGCTTGGAGCTGGGCACTGAAGCTTTCTTT
CASSLELGTEAFF
>TRBD2|17|TRBJ2-4|many|TRBV7-2
TGTGCCAGCAGCTTTTCTAGCGGGGGGGCAAGAGGAAACATTCAGTACTTC
CASSFSSGGARGNIQYF
>TRBD1|14|TRBJ1-2|-|TRBV3-1
TGTGCCAGCAGCCAAGGGGACAGAGGACGTGGCTACACCTTC
CASSQGDRGRGYTF
>-|15|TRBJ2-5|many|TRBV7-2
TGTGCCAGCAGCTTAAACGGGGGGCCCCAAGAGACCCAGTACTTC
CASSLNGGPQETQYF
>-|19|TRBJ1-2|-|TRBV20-1
TGCAGTGCTAGATACGAAAGGTGGGAATCGACAGCTCCTAACTATGGCTACACCTTC
CSARYERWESTAPNYGYTF
>-|14|TRBJ2-7|many|TRBV28
TGTGCCAGCAGTTTAGAACTATCAGGGAGCGAGCAGTACTTC
CASSLELSGSEQYF
>-|14|TRBJ1-1|-|TRBV20-1
TGCAGTTCCGCGGGGAGAACCTCGAACACTGAAGCTTTCTTT
CSSAGRTSNTEAFF
>-|16|TRBJ1-1|many|TRBV7-2
TGTGCCAGCAGCTTAGTATTCCAGGAATTGAACACTGAAGCTTTCTTT
CASSLVFQELNTEAFF
>-|15|TRBJ2-3|many|TRBV2
TGTGCCAGCAGTGACGGGGGCGGTTCGACAGATACGCAGTATTTT
CASSDGGGSTDTQYF
>-|14|TRBJ1-1|-|TRBV27
TGTGCCAGCAGTTTTTTTCTCGGGAACACTGAAGCTTTCTTT
CASSFFLGNTEAFF
>TRBD1|13|TRBJ2-3|many|TRBV28
TGTGCCAGCAGCCCTCCCAGGGGGGATACGCAGTATTTT
CASSPPRGDTQYF
>-|13|TRBJ1-2|many|TRBV12-5
TGTGCTAGTGGTATCGGGGCTAACTATGGCTACACCTTC
CASGIGANYGYTF
>-|17|TRBJ2-5|-|TRBV7-9
TGTGCCAGCAGAAAGGGGTCTGTCCTTTCCCGACAAGAGACCCAGTACTTC
CASRKGSVLSRQETQYF
>-|14|TRBJ2-5|-|TRBV10-2
TGCGCCAGCAGTAAGACGGGGCCCCAAGAGACCCAGTACTTC
CASSKTGPQETQYF
>-|16|TRBJ1-3|many|TRBV29-1
TGCAGCGTTGAAGAAGGGTGGGGATCTGTGGGAAACACCATATATTTT
CSVEEGWGSVGNTIYF
>-|15|TRBJ1-3|many|TRBV7-8
TGTGCCAGCAGCTTAGTGGGGGACCTTGGAAACACCATATATTTT
CASSLVGDLGNTIYF
>-|15|TRBJ2-5|many|TRBV11-3
TGTGCCAGCAGCTCCGCCGGGACCCTGCAAGAGACCCAGTACTTC
CASSSAGTLQETQYF
>-|13|TRBJ1-5|many|TRBV28
TGTGCCAGCCATCAGAGGGGGAATCAGCCCCAGCATTTT
CASHQRGNQPQHF
>TRBD1|16|TRBJ1-4|many|TRBV11-2
TGTGCCAGCAGCCCCAGCAACAGGGGCCTTATTGAAAAACTGTTTTTT
CASSPSNRGLIEKLFF
>-|14|TRBJ2-7|many|TRBV7-9
TGTGCCAGCAGCCCGGTGGGGTTGCCCCACGAGCAGTACTTC
CASSPVGLPHEQYF
>-|14|TRBJ2-5|-|TRBV20-1
TGCAGTGCTCCACGGACCCCCGGCCAAGAGACCCAGTACTTC
CSAPRTPGQETQYF
>-|13|TRBJ2-2|few|TRBV11-2
TGTGCCAGCAGCTTACGGCGGGGCGGGGAGCTGTTTTTT
CASSLRRGGELFF
>-|15|TRBJ1-5|-|TRBV2
TGTGCCAGCAGTGAAGCAGGGGGAAGCAATCAGCCCCAGCATTTT
CASSEAGGSNQPQHF
>-|18|TRBJ2-6|many|TRBV5-1
TGCGCCAGCATCGGGGACGGACAGTCAAACTCTGGGGCCAACGTCCTGACTTTC
CASIGDGQSNSGANVLTF
>-|10|TRBJ1-6|-|TRBV20-1
TGCAGTGCTCCGAGTTCACCCCTCCACTTT
CSAPSSPLHF
>-|12|TRBJ2-1|many|TRBV5-1
TGCGCCAGCAGCCGTCAAGGGGAAGAGCAGTTCTTC
CASSRQGEEQFF
>-|13|TRBJ2-7|many|TRBV7-3
TGTGCCAGCAGCACCTCCCCGGGGTACGAGCAGTACTTC
CASSTSPGYEQYF
>-|15|TRBJ1-5|-|TRBV6-2/TRBV6-3
TGTGCCACCACCTCTTTGGGGTTGGGCAATCAGCCCCAGCATTTT
CATTSLGLGNQPQHF
>-|13|TRBJ1-2|many|TRBV7-2
TGTGCCAGCAGCCTCGATACGAACTATGGCTACACCTTC
CASSLDTNYGYTF
>TRBD1|16|TRBJ1-3|few|TRBV5-1
TGCGCCAGCAGCTTGGAGGGACAGGGCTCAGGAAACACCATATATTTT
CASSLEGQGSGNTIYF
>-|13|TRBJ2-2|-|TRBV2
TGTGCCAGCAGAAAAGAACACACCGGGGAGCTGTTTTTT
CASRKEHTGELFF
>TRBD1|12|TRBJ1-2|many|TRBV19
TGTGCCAGTAGTGCCGACAGGGTCGGCTACACCTTC
CASSADRVGYTF
>-|16|TRBJ2-7|many|TRBV19
TGTGCCAGTAGTACACCAGGAAAAGGGGGAATCTACGAGCAGTACTTC
CASSTPGKGGIYEQYF
>TRBD1|17|TRBJ2-4|many|TRBV7-2
TGTGCCAGCAGCCCCCAACAGGGGTGGGGTTCCAAAAACATTCAGTACTTC
CASSPQQGWGSKNIQYF
>-|13|TRBJ2-2|few|TRBV20-1
TGCAGTGCTAGTAACCCCCTCACCGGGGAGCTGTTTTTT
CSASNPLTGELFF
>-|11|TRBJ2-3|many|TRBV20-1
TGCAGTGCTACGGGTTCAGATACGCAGTATTTT
CSATGSDTQYF
>-|14|TRBJ2-1|many|TRBV4-1
TGCGCCAGCAGCCGAGAAATGGGCAACAATGAGCAGTTCTTC
CASSREMGNNEQFF
>-|9|TRBJ1-1|many|TRBV7-8
TGTGCCAGTTTTCGGGAAGCTTTCTTT
CASFREAFF
>-|14|TRBJ1-5|-|TRBV19
TGTGCCAGTAGTCAGACGGCTAGCAATCAGCCCCAGCATTTT
CASSQTASNQPQHF
>TRBD1|16|TRBJ2-7|many|TRBV30
TGTGCCTGGAGTGTCGGGACAGGGTTTGGAAACTACGAGCAGTACTTC
CAWSVGTGFGNYEQYF
>-|14|TRBJ1-1|-|TRBV20-1
TGCAGCGGAACTCGCCGCACGGGGGGAACTGAAGCTTTCTTT
CSGTRRTGGTEAFF
>TRBD2|15|TRBJ2-1|-|TRBV7-2
TGTGCCAGCAGCTTTAGCGGGAGGGCCGTGAATGAGCAGTTCTTC
CASSFSGRAVNEQFF
>-|13|TRBJ2-7|many|TRBV10-3
TGTGCCATCAGTGAGTCGGCTGCGAGGGAGCAGTACTTC
CAISESAAREQYF
>-|16|TRBJ2-7|few|TRBV5-4
TGTGCCAGCAGCTTGGGTTCGGGACGAAGCTCCTACGAGCAGTACTTC
CASSLGSGRSSYEQYF
>TRBD1|13|TRBJ2-7|many|TRBV29-1
TGCAGCGTTGAAAAACAGGGCAGGGGGGAGCAGTACTTC
CSVEKQGRGEQYF